The rows below give T cell receptor beta chains drawn from one sample of a study of cytomegalovirus exposure and HLA in healthy donors. Using immunoSEQ multiplex PCR, the repertoire was profiled, and TCRdb retains in-frame clones only, with some absent. The top ten clones hold 2.7% of a sample with approximately 130,000 clones, 70% to 85% of them seen once. Sequencing was done on a sample of PBMCs. The receptors originated from a boy aged 2 to 10 in good health and CMV-seronegative. The conserved cysteine and the conserved F or W are not part of the CDR3 here.

V	J	CDR3
TRBV30	TRBJ1-4	AGQGQGGEKLF
TRBV25-1	TRBJ2-2	ASSAGETGELF
TRBV18	TRBJ2-1	ASSPIRDRVDNEQF
TRBV9	TRBJ1-2	ASSVVPGGQDYGYT
TRBV5-4	TRBJ1-2	ASSLARGTVVTANYGYT
TRBV7-9	TRBJ1-2	ASTSLWGGPNYGYI
TRBV4-3	TRBJ2-7	ASSQELAGSYEQY
TRBV19	TRBJ2-7	ASTQAGSDEQY
TRBV27	TRBJ1-5	ASSSGTAWQPQH
TRBV2	TRBJ1-1	ASSEWRDNTEAF
TRBV19	TRBJ2-1	ASTPQTGLDYNEQF
TRBV13	TRBJ2-1	ASRDTGEPYNEQF
TRBV6-5	TRBJ2-1	ASSYSFSGRNEQF
TRBV7-6	TRBJ2-5	ASSLRGRETQY
TRBV11-2	TRBJ2-5	ASSSSPGQQETQY
TRBV2	TRBJ2-6	ASSEGPFLANVLT
TRBV9	TRBJ2-1	ASSVLAGGAYNEQF
TRBV30	TRBJ1-1	ACREAF
TRBV15	TRBJ2-2	ATSRDLGTGRLNTGELF
TRBV19	TRBJ1-1	ASWSGLTEAF
TRBV7-9	TRBJ1-2	ASSPLLGGGTYGYT
TRBV7-2	TRBJ2-3	ASSLGPGLTTDTQY
TRBV7-2	TRBJ2-3	ASSLVSSGGKVTQY
TRBV10-3	TRBJ1-1	AINRQGFIEGVTEAF
TRBV6-1	TRBJ2-5	ASSELGLWGETQY
TRBV19	TRBJ1-5	ASSIRGGFGNNQPQH
TRBV9	TRBJ2-7	ASSVGGGPYEQY
TRBV5-1	TRBJ2-3	ASSSPESGTKVTDTQY
TRBV5-1	TRBJ2-7	ASSPASGGYEQY
TRBV7-9	TRBJ2-2	ASSGLGLRKRDTGELF
TRBV15	TRBJ1-2	ATSSRGTGLGSYT
TRBV27	TRBJ1-4	ASSSGEKLF